One sample yielded the 31 T cell receptor beta chains listed below, sequenced in a study of T cells in Graves' hyperthyroidism and ophthalmopathy. Regions amplified from RNA transcripts were the TCR beta CDR3 regions. The HTBI primer set served for first-round RT-PCR of the TCR CDR3. A single record per CDR3 protein comes from TCRdb applying MiXCR to the multiplex PCR reads. The sample includes 600,000 to 700,000 distinct CDR3 sequences, just under 45% of them seen just once. The specimen was peripheral blood or thyroid tissue (not recorded which). Receptor source: an adult man with Graves' disease, either hyperthyroidism or ophthalmopathy (not recorded which).

This clonotype was counted between two and nine times. V usage is TRBV11-1 and J usage is TRBJ2-2; a possible D gene is TRBD1 (6 bases). The CDR3 runs 13 residues. The V and J ends lost 6 bases and 5 bases respectively, with 10 bases between them. Germline values: CDR1 SGHAT, CDR2 FQDESV (reference sequence). The CDR3 is CASRNRVTGELFF. The CDR3 nucleotides are TGTGCCAGCAGGAACAGGGTGACCGGGGAGCTGTTTTTT.

A few counts support this clonotype. The genes are TRBV2 and TRBJ2-3; D is unclear. CDR3 length: 13 residues. V shed 0 bases and J shed 4 bases, with 5 bases lying between them. Per the germline V gene, CDR1 is SNHLY and CDR2 is FYNNEI. The CDR3 DNA is TGTGCCAGCAGTGAAGCAGGAGCAGATACGCAGTATTTT. This codes for CASSEAGADTQYF. The variable domain in full, completed from reference TRBV2 and TRBJ2-3, reads EPEVTQTPSHQVTQMGQEVILRCVPISNHLYFYWYRQILGQKVEFLVSFYNNEISEKSEIFDDQFSVERPDGSNFTLKIRSTKLEDSAMYFCASSEAGADTQYFGPGTRLTVL.

V gene TRBV6-4 combines with J gene TRBJ2-5; D remains ambiguous. Trimming pared 0 bases from V and 3 bases from J, leaving 8 bases between. The CDR3 runs 14 residues. Germline lookup yields CDR1 MRHNA and CDR2 SNTAGT. The CDR3 DNA sequence: TGTGCCAGCAGTGACTCTACCGCAGAAGAGACCCAGTACTTC. This codes for CASSDSTAEETQYF.

The chain is built from TRBV10-3 and TRBJ1-6; no definite D call. The germline V gene has CDR1 ENHRY and CDR2 SYGVKD. The CDR3 sequence is 14 residues long. V was clipped by 6 bases and J by 10 bases, with 16 bases between them. CDR3 sequence: CAISDGQVFSPLHF. In DNA, the CDR3 is TGTGCCATCAGCGACGGGCAGGTCTTCTCACCCCTCCACTTT.

This chain connects TRBV20-1 to TRBJ1-5; D is undetermined. V lost 2 bases and J lost 0, with 14 bases in between. The CDR3 is made up of 16 amino acids. Germline lookup yields CDR1 DFQATT and CDR2 SNEGSKA (reference sequence). The chain's CDR3 is CSARSSTRYSNQPQHF. CDR3 nucleotide sequence: TGCAGTGCTAGATCTTCCACCCGATATAGCAATCAGCCCCAGCATTTT.

This clonotype came up once. The rearrangement joins TRBV20-1 to TRBJ2-7; TRBD2 is a possible D gene (6 bases). Trimming took off 7 bases at V and 3 bases at J, with 22 bases between the two ends. The CDR3 length is 15 residues. Germline values: CDR1 DFQATT, CDR2 SNEGSKA (reference sequence). The CDR3 reads CSGAGLLSGGYEQYF. CDR3 nucleotides: TGCAGTGGAGCCGGGCTTCTTTCCGGGGGCTACGAGCAGTACTTC.

This clonotype was observed a handful of times. The genes are TRBV6-1 and TRBJ2-7, with 8 bases aligning to TRBD1. The CDR3 sequence is 12 residues long. Losses at the gene ends were 5 bases for V and 9 bases for J; bases not matched to a gene: 6. Germline V gene lookup returns CDR1 MNHNS and CDR2 SASEGT. The CDR3 DNA follows: TGTGCCAGCAGTTCCACGACAGGGGTGCAGTACTTC. This codes for CASSSTTGVQYF.

This sequence joins TRBV20-1 and TRBJ1-1; perhaps TRBD1 as D (6 bases). The length of the CDR3 is 12 residues. V dropped 3 bases and J dropped 10 bases, with 15 bases sitting between them. Germline V CDR1 and CDR2: DFQATT, SNEGSKA (reference sequence). CDR3 amino acids: CSARGHILGAFF. CDR3 in DNA: TGCAGTGCTAGGGGACACATATTGGGAGCTTTCTTT.

Of note for this clonotype: This may stem from a read error, because a much larger clone lies one nucleotide away. This chain joins TRBV24-1 and TRBJ1-1, with TRBD1 matching 8 bases. This CDR3 is 15 amino acids long. Trimming took 5 bases from V and 4 from J; bases not matched to a gene: 8. Germline V gene lookup returns CDR1 KGHDR and CDR2 SFDVKD. CDR3 region: CATSGTGMGSTEAFF. The DNA of the CDR3 is TGTGCCACCAGTGGGACAGGGATGGGGAGCACTGAAGCTTTCTTT.

V gene TRBV20-1 combines with J gene TRBJ2-7; D is possibly TRBD1 or TRBD2 (6 bases each). Germline CDR1 and CDR2: DFQATT and SNEGSKA (reference sequence). The CDR3 totals 12 residues. V lost 3 bases to trimming and J lost 5 bases, with 11 bases between them. CDR3 sequence reads: CSASGGRDEQYF. The CDR3 DNA reads as TGCAGTGCTAGTGGGGGGCGAGACGAGCAGTACTTC.

The CDR3 DNA sequence: TGTGCCAGCAGTGATCTAACAGGAGTCTATGGCTACACCATATATTTT. It is translated as CASSDLTGVYGYTIYF. The chain has TRBV2 and TRBJ1-3; possibly TRBD1 for D (5 bases). The CDR3 runs 16 residues. Germline V gives CDR1 SNHLY, CDR2 FYNNEI. V lost 3 bases and J 8 bases, leaving 20 bases between the germline ends.

This clonotype was counted ten times or more. This rearrangement joins TRBV7-6 to TRBJ2-7, with 7 bases matching TRBD2. The length of the CDR3 is 13 residues. V trimming: 3 bases; J trimming: 3 bases; junction bases outside the gene matches: 2. Germline CDR1 SGHVS, CDR2 FNYEAQ. The DNA of the CDR3 is TGTGCCAGCAGCTTGTCTAGCGGCTACGAGCAGTACTTC. Translating gives CASSLSSGYEQYF.

The chain uses TRBV10-3 and TRBJ2-7, with D maybe TRBD1 (6 bases). The V and J ends lost 7 bases and 6 bases respectively, with 16 bases between them. The CDR3 runs 13 residues. CDR1 and CDR2 (germline): ENHRY, SYGVKD. CDR3 region: CAITHGTSVEQYF. The CDR3 region has the DNA TGTGCCATCACGCACGGGACATCCGTCGAGCAGTACTTC.

This clonotype has at least ten counts. The chain couples TRBV19 to TRBJ1-4, with TRBD1 matching 7 bases. There are 16 residues in the CDR3. Germline lookup yields CDR1 LNHDA and CDR2 SQIVND (reference sequence). V trimming: 8 bases; J trimming: 2 bases; junction bases outside the gene matches: 11. For the CDR3, the DNA is TGTGCCAGTCGACAGGGACCCTTGCATACTAATGAAAAACTGTTTTTT. Protein: CASRQGPLHTNEKLFF.

V usage is TRBV10-3 and J usage is TRBJ1-6; the D gene is possibly TRBD1 (5 bases). The CDR3 runs 14 residues. Germline V CDR1 and CDR2: ENHRY, SYGVKD. Trimming left V 4 bases short and J 19 bases short, with 23 bases between. The CDR3 nucleotides read TGTGCCATCAGTGGTAACAGGCTCAATCAGCCCCAGCACTTT. Its translation: CAISGNRLNQPQHF.

This clonotype was detected many times. This rearrangement joins TRBV20-1 to TRBJ1-4; no reliable D call. V lost 7 bases, J lost 3 bases, and 12 bases lay in between. This CDR3 spans 13 amino acids. The V gene's germline CDR1 is DFQATT and CDR2 SNEGSKA (reference sequence). In DNA form, the CDR3 reads TGCAGTGTTAGGCTCGGACCTAATGAAAAACTGTTTTTT. Protein product: CSVRLGPNEKLFF.

This chain uses TRBV12-3 or TRBV12-4 with TRBJ2-6; 9 positions agree with TRBD1. There are 12 residues in the CDR3. V was clipped by 8 bases and J by 16 bases; unmatched bases: 9. The CDR3 here is CASGEAGTGLTF. DNA of the CDR3: TGTGCCAGCGGTGAAGCTGGGACAGGGCTGACTTTC.

In the case of this clonotype: This clone may be a read error of a much larger clone one base away. The genes are TRBV7-6 and TRBJ1-1; D gene ambiguous. The CDR3 spans 13 residues. Germline V lookup: CDR1 SGHVS, CDR2 FNYEAQ. CDR3 nucleotide sequence: TGTGTCAGCAGCTTGACGGTGGGGACTGAAGCTTTCTTT. Encoded protein: CVSSLTVGTEAFF. The full variable domain, with the rest looked up from reference TRBV7-6 and TRBJ1-1, is GAGVSQSPRYKVTKRGQDVALRCDPISGHVSLYWYRQALGQGPEFLTYFNYEAQQDKSGLPNDRFSAERPEGSISTLTIQRTEQRDSAMYRCVSSLTVGTEAFFGQGTRLTVV.

The sample holds a few counts of this clonotype. The chain is built from TRBV7-2 and TRBJ1-2, with TRBD1 matching 8 bases. The CDR3 totals 16 residues. V gave up 3 bases and J gave up 6 bases; unmatched junction bases: 12. CDR1 SGHTA and CDR2 FQGNSA come from the germline V gene. The CDR3 bases are TGTGCCAGCAGCTTCTCGACCGACAGGGGATCGCATGGCTACACCTTC. Amino acid sequence: CASSFSTDRGSHGYTF. The whole variable domain, remainder taken from reference TRBV7-2 and TRBJ1-2, is GAGVSQSPSNKVTEKGKDVELRCDPISGHTALYWYRQSLGQGLEFLIYFQGNSAPDKSGLPSDRFSAERTGGSVSTLTIQRTQQEDSAVYLCASSFSTDRGSHGYTFGSGTRLTVV.

This rearrangement joins TRBV20-1 to TRBJ1-5; 7 bases are a match to TRBD1. CDR3 size: 14 residues. After removal of 5 bases from V and 2 bases from J, the junction contained 6 bases not matched to a gene. Germline V gene data show CDR1 as DFQATT and CDR2 as SNEGSKA (reference sequence). The CDR3 region has the DNA TGCAGTGCTCTAAGGGGGCTGGGCAATCAGCCCCAGCATTTT. Its protein is CSALRGLGNQPQHF.

A note on this clonotype: A read error may be the cause here, since a much bigger clone is one base away. The V and J genes are TRBV15 and TRBJ1-4; TRBD1 matches 8 bases. Germline V gene lookup returns CDR1 LNHNV and CDR2 YYDKDF (reference sequence). The CDR3 extends over 15 amino acids. DNA of the CDR3: TGTGTCACCAGCAGTGGACAGGGTGCTGGTGAAAAACTGTTTTTT. It specifies CVTSSGQGAGEKLFF. The full variable domain, with the rest looked up from reference TRBV15 and TRBJ1-4, is DAMVIQNPRYQVTQFGKPVTLSCSQTLNHNVMYWYQQKSSQAPKLLFHYYDKDFNNEADTPDNFQSRRPNTSFCFLDIRSPGLGDTAMYLCVTSSGQGAGEKLFFGSGTQLSVL.

The chain recombines TRBV29-1 with TRBJ1-2, with 7 bases that match TRBD1. This CDR3 region has 11 residues. Germline CDR1 is SQVTM and CDR2 is ANQGSEA. V dropped 8 bases and J dropped 4; count of bases not matched to a gene: 4. The CDR3 reads CSNRGGYGYTF. For the CDR3, the DNA is TGCAGCAACAGGGGCGGCTATGGCTACACCTTC.

This clonotype was seen repeatedly, ten times or more. The chain uses TRBV7-9 and TRBJ1-3; no reliable D call. Trimming took 5 bases from V and 4 from J, leaving 6 bases between them. Germline CDR1 is SEHNR and CDR2 is FQNEAQ (reference sequence). The length of the CDR3 is 12 residues. The CDR3 loop is CASSPSGNTIYF. The DNA for the CDR3 is TGTGCCAGCAGCCCCTCGGGAAACACCATATATTTT.

The genes are TRBV14 and TRBJ1-2; 8 nucleotides line up with TRBD1. This CDR3 spans 14 amino acids. With 1 base clipped from V and 4 bases from J, the junction kept 2 bases outside the gene matches. CDR1 is SGHDN, CDR2 FVKESK, per germline. CDR3 loop: CASSQVTGGYGYTF. Written as DNA, the CDR3 is TGTGCCAGCAGCCAAGTCACAGGGGGCTATGGCTACACCTTC.

This clonotype has just one count. The CDR3 carries no conserved terminal phenylalanine or tryptophan, so it likely arises from a read error. No DNA is shown, since the ends of the CDR3 on it are uncertain; the CDR3 is the one TCRdb lists. The rearrangement uses TRBV12-3 or TRBV12-4 and TRBJ2-7; the D segment call TRBD2 is taken from the table without a DNA check. The CDR3 region is 14 residues in length, termini included. The CDR3 spells CASSLNGGAYEQCL.

This clonotype was found a few times. The junction differs from germline at one of its ends, possibly a read error. V gene TRBV7-2 combines with J gene TRBJ2-5; D perhaps matches TRBD1 (5 bases). There are 16 residues in the CDR3. The germline CDR1 and CDR2 sequences are SGHTA and FQGNSA. The CDR3 loop is CASSQQVTQGRETQYF. CDR3 DNA sequence: TGCGCCAGCAGCCAACAAGTCACCCAGGGTCGGGAGACCCAGTACTTC.

This clonotype was observed at least ten times. The genes are TRBV9 and TRBJ1-2; the D is unclear. Germline CDR1 SGDLS, CDR2 YYNGEE. The CDR3 has 11 residues. Trimming took 3 bases from V and 8 from J, leaving 8 bases between them. CDR3 nucleotide sequence: TGTGCCAGCAGCGATCCCTTCGGCTACACCTTC. Translating gives CASSDPFGYTF. Combining the CDR3 with reference TRBV9 and TRBJ1-2 gives the whole variable domain DSGVTQTPKHLITATGQRVTLRCSPRSGDLSVYWYQQSLDQGLQFLIQYYNGEERAKGNILERFSAQQFPDLHSELNLSSLELGDSALYFCASSDPFGYTFGSGTRLTVV.

To note about this clonotype: It may be a read error: a sequence one base away is much more abundant. The chain couples TRBV24-1 to TRBJ2-5, with D perhaps given as TRBD1 or TRBD2 (5 bases each). Germline lookup yields CDR1 KGHDR and CDR2 SFDVKD. This CDR3 is 12 amino acids long. Written as DNA, the CDR3 is TGTGCCACCAGTGATTTCTGGGGGACCCAGTGCTTC. The encoded protein is CATSDFWGTQCF.

With regard to this clonotype: Possible read error: a much larger clone is one base away. The gene calls are TRBV9 and TRBJ1-2; D is undetermined. CDR3 length: 11 amino acids. Trimming stripped 5 bases from V and 3 bases from J, with 5 bases between. The V gene's germline CDR1 is SGDLS and CDR2 YYNGEE. DNA for the CDR3: TGTGCCAGCAGTGATTACTATGGCTACACCTTC. It is translated as CASSDYYGYTF.

This clonotype was observed a handful of times. The J gene is TRBJ2-7, the V gene TRBV5-1; TRBD2 matches 7 bases. Trimming cost V 5 bases and J 6 bases; bases outside gene matches: 14. The germline V gene encodes CDR1 SGHRS and CDR2 YFSETQ. The CDR3 has 15 residues. CDR3 loop: CASRPRDYPRAEQYF. CDR3 nucleotides: TGCGCCAGCAGGCCCCGGGACTACCCTCGCGCCGAGCAGTACTTC.

The rearrangement uses TRBV19 and TRBJ1-1; D may be TRBD1 (5 bases). Germline V gene data show CDR1 as LNHDA and CDR2 as SQIVND (reference sequence). This CDR3 region has 12 residues. Trimming took off 7 bases at V and 11 bases at J, with 17 bases between the two ends. For the CDR3, the DNA is TGTGCCAGTACCAACGGGGCCTCGAACGCTTTCTTT. Encoded protein: CASTNGASNAFF. Full variable domain (remainder filled in from reference TRBV19 and TRBJ1-1): DGGITQSPKYLFRKEGQNVTLSCEQNLNHDAMYWYRQDPGQGLRLIYYSQIVNDFQKGDIAEGYSVSREKKESFPLTVTSAQKNPTAFYLCASTNGASNAFFGQGTRLTVV.